The 18 T cell receptor beta chains below come from one sample, sequenced in a study of blood T cell repertoires in COVID-19. Method: immunoSEQ multiplex PCR; TCRdb's copy keeps in-frame clones and lacks some. The sample lists some 320,000 clones, about nine tenths occurring once. The sample taken for sequencing was PBMCs or T cells enriched from blood (not recorded which). These receptors came from a woman aged 45-65 years who had been exposed to COVID-19.

The chain links TRBV27 to TRBJ1-6, with D unresolved. The CDR3 totals 17 residues. The germline CDR1 and CDR2 sequences are MNHEY and SMNVEV (reference sequence). V was clipped by 7 bases and J by 7 bases, with 23 bases between them. This CDR3 reads CASTQVAPGWANSPLHF. CDR3 sequence (DNA): TGTGCCAGCACTCAAGTGGCGCCTGGCTGGGCAAATTCACCCCTCCACTTT.

The CDR3 spells CASSLAQRGGPHTF. The DNA of the CDR3 is TGTGCCAGCAGCTTAGCCCAACGCGGGGGGCCCCACACCTTC. The chain employs TRBV7-9 and TRBJ1-2; the D gene is possibly TRBD1 (6 bases). CDR1 SEHNR and CDR2 FQNEAQ come from the germline V gene (reference sequence). V dropped 0 bases and J dropped 12 bases, with 17 bases sitting between them. The CDR3 has 14 residues. The variable domain in full, completed from reference TRBV7-9 and TRBJ1-2, reads DTGVSQNPRHKITKRGQNVTFRCDPISEHNRLYWYRQTLGQGPEFLTYFQNEAQLEKSRLLSDRFSAERPKGSFSTLEIQRTEQGDSAMYLCASSLAQRGGPHTFGSGTRLTVV.

The rearrangement links TRBV4-2 to TRBJ2-7, with TRBD1 matching 9 bases. This CDR3 has 15 residues. Germline CDR1 LGHNA, CDR2 YNFKEQ. V lost 1 base to trimming and J lost 0 bases; unmatched junction nucleotides: 1. The CDR3 DNA is TGTGCCAGCAGCCAAGGGACAGGGGCCTCCTACGAGCAGTACTTC. Protein: CASSQGTGASYEQYF.

The rearrangement uses TRBV28 and TRBJ1-4; a weak D match, TRBD1 (6 bases). The CDR3 is 15 residues long. The ends were cut back, 3 bases at V and 1 base at J, with 9 bases in the middle. Germline lookup yields CDR1 MDHEN and CDR2 SYDVKM. The CDR3 reads CASSFSQGTNEKLFF. The CDR3 nucleotides read TGTGCCAGCAGTTTCTCACAGGGAACTAATGAAAAACTGTTTTTT. The variable domain in full, with the rest retrieved from reference TRBV28 and TRBJ1-4, is DVKVTQSSRYLVKRTGEKVFLECVQDMDHENMFWYRQDPGLGLRLIYFSYDVKMKEKGDIPEGYSVSREKKERFSLILESASTNQTSMYLCASSFSQGTNEKLFFGSGTQLSVL.

This chain links TRBV5-4 with TRBJ1-6; D is unresolved. Germline V CDR1 and CDR2: SGHNT, YYREEE (reference sequence). This CDR3 is 17 amino acids long. Trimming pared 4 bases from V and 4 bases from J, leaving 18 bases between. The CDR3 coding sequence is TGTGCCAGCAGCCATATGACAAGTCATACTTATAATTCACCCCTCCACTTT. Amino acids: CASSHMTSHTYNSPLHF.

The chain has TRBV29-1 and TRBJ2-7; maybe TRBD1 (6 bases). This CDR3 is built from 14 residues. V dropped 4 bases and J dropped 2 bases, with 15 bases sitting between them. The germline V gene encodes CDR1 SQVTM and CDR2 ANQGSEA. The CDR3 sequence is CSVVQGLGPYEQYF. CDR3 in DNA: TGCAGCGTTGTGCAGGGGTTGGGACCCTACGAGCAGTACTTC.

The genes are TRBV5-5 and TRBJ2-2; 8 nucleotides match TRBD1. CDR3 length: 15 amino acids. Per germline, CDR1 SGHKS and CDR2 YYEKEE (reference sequence). With V trimmed by 4 bases and J by 6 bases, 8 bases remained unmatched. CDR3 sequence (DNA): TGTGCCAGCAGCAAACAGGGGGATCGTCCCGGGGAGCTGTTTTTT. Translated, it gives CASSKQGDRPGELFF.

The chain is built from TRBV2 and TRBJ2-3; D possibly corresponds to TRBD2 (5 bases). Trimming took 5 bases from V and 1 from J, leaving 16 bases between them. Germline CDR1 is SNHLY and CDR2 is FYNNEI. The CDR3 length is 16 residues. The CDR3, as DNA: TGTGCCAGCAGTCTTCCACAGCTGAGGGGCACAGATACGCAGTATTTT. It encodes CASSLPQLRGTDTQYF. Drawing the rest from reference TRBV2 and TRBJ2-3, the complete variable domain is EPEVTQTPSHQVTQMGQEVILRCVPISNHLYFYWYRQILGQKVEFLVSFYNNEISEKSEIFDDQFSVERPDGSNFTLKIRSTKLEDSAMYFCASSLPQLRGTDTQYFGPGTRLTVL.

The V call is TRBV19, the J call TRBJ2-7, with TRBD2 matching over 8 bases. With V trimmed by 1 base and J by 1 base, 3 bases remained unmatched. Germline V gene sequence: CDR1 LNHDA, CDR2 SQIVND (reference sequence). This CDR3 is 15 amino acids long. The DNA of the CDR3 is TGTGCCAGTAGTATAGCAGCGGGGGAATCCTACGAGCAGTACTTC. Translating it yields CASSIAAGESYEQYF.

This sequence joins TRBV30 and TRBJ2-1, with 7 positions matching TRBD2. After removal of 2 bases from V and 0 bases from J, the junction contained 4 bases not matched to a gene. The length of the CDR3 is 15 residues. CDR1 is GTSNPN and CDR2 is SVGIG in the germline V gene (reference sequence). CDR3 nucleotides: TGTGCCTGGAGTTTACTAGCGAACTCCTACAATGAGCAGTTCTTC. Amino acids: CAWSLLANSYNEQFF.

The rearrangement joins TRBV5-4 to TRBJ1-6; no definite D call. The CDR3 is made up of 17 amino acids. Germline lookup yields CDR1 SGHNT and CDR2 YYREEE (reference sequence). The germline V and J ends were trimmed by 0 bases and 7 bases, with 17 bases remaining between them. The CDR3 sequence: CASSLGNPRGANSPLHF. The DNA for the CDR3 is TGTGCCAGCAGCTTGGGTAATCCCCGAGGAGCAAATTCACCCCTCCACTTT.

The rearrangement joins TRBV7-2 to TRBJ2-2; 11 bases line up with TRBD2. J lost 4 bases, V lost 0 bases, and 10 bases had no gene match. Germline V lookup: CDR1 SGHTA, CDR2 FQGNSA. This CDR3 has 19 residues. The DNA of the CDR3 is TGTGCCAGCAGCTTAGCCACTAGCGGGGGCGCCTGGGTCACCGGGGAGCTGTTTTTT. Protein product: CASSLATSGGAWVTGELFF.

V is TRBV11-2 and J is TRBJ2-7; D is perhaps TRBD1 (5 bases). The CDR3 is made up of 13 amino acids. The germline CDR1 and CDR2 sequences are SGHAT and FQNNGV. Trimming stripped 5 bases from V and 3 bases from J, with 11 bases between. The CDR3 loop reads CASSLTDSYEQYF. DNA of the CDR3: TGTGCCAGCAGCCTAACTGACAGCTACGAGCAGTACTTC.

The J gene is TRBJ2-7, the V gene TRBV5-1, with TRBD1 matching over 8 bases. The CDR3 is made up of 15 amino acids. The germline V gene has CDR1 SGHRS and CDR2 YFSETQ. V lost 5 bases and J lost 6; bases outside the gene matches: 13. CDR3 nucleotides: TGCGCCAGCAGAGAACAAACAGGGGGGAAAAGCGAGCAGTACTTC. Encoded protein: CASREQTGGKSEQYF.

The V call is TRBV4-1, the J call TRBJ1-5; the D gene is possibly TRBD1 (5 bases). CDR1 is MGHRA and CDR2 is YSYEKL in the germline V gene. The CDR3 is 17 amino acids. The V end lost 0 bases, the J end lost 1 base, and 13 bases lay between the germline ends. The CDR3 protein is CASSQDSGARSNQPQHF. The CDR3 DNA reads TGCGCCAGCAGCCAAGATAGCGGGGCCCGGAGCAATCAGCCCCAGCATTTT.

J is TRBJ2-5 and V is TRBV6-1; tentative D call: TRBD1 (6 bases). Trimming removed 2 bases at V and 4 bases at J, with 11 bases between. CDR3 length equals 14 residues. The germline gives CDR1 MNHNS, CDR2 SASEGT. The CDR3 protein is CASSELGAGETQYF. The CDR3 DNA follows: TGTGCCAGCAGTGAACTGGGGGCGGGAGAGACCCAGTACTTC.

V gene TRBV7-5 combines with J gene TRBJ2-2; TRBD2, the D gene given by the table, was not confirmed from the DNA. TRBV7-5 is termed a pseudogene. This CDR3 contains 16 residues. CDR3 sequence reads: CARSLSAEGNTGELFF. The CDR3 DNA is TGTGCCAGAAGCTTAAGCGCTGAGGGGAACACCGGGGAGCTGTTTTTT.

The chain employs TRBV27 and TRBJ1-1; D unclear. The CDR3 contains 14 residues. Per germline, CDR1 MNHEY and CDR2 SMNVEV (reference sequence). Trimming removed 3 bases at V and 1 base at J, with 9 bases between. The CDR3 protein is CASSLNSRNTEAFF. The CDR3 DNA sequence: TGTGCCAGCAGTTTGAACTCACGGAACACTGAAGCTTTCTTT.